This T cell receptor (beta chain) is from a study of T cells in Graves' hyperthyroidism and ophthalmopathy. Points from the study as a whole: Model predictions of ophthalmopathy came a median approximately 6.5 months before onset. Clonotypes that were expanded in thyroid above 0.001 mostly appeared in blood too.

For the diagnoses, clinical symptoms, serum thyroxine and TRAb, thyroid ultrasound and orbital computed tomography were used. Worth noting for this clonotype: The antigen remains undetermined.

V was clipped by 9 bases and J by 0 bases; unmatched bases: 5. This CDR3 spans 14 amino acids. Germline V gene data show CDR1 as SNHLY and CDR2 as FYNNEI. Regions amplified from RNA transcripts were the TCR beta CDR3 regions. The TCR CDR3 first-round RT-PCR relied on the HTBI primer set. In TCRdb, the multiplex PCR reads were re-called with MiXCR into one record per CDR3 protein. This table has more than 550,000 distinct CDR3 sequences, just under 45% appearing once. The TCR comes from an adult man with Graves' disease, either hyperthyroidism or ophthalmopathy (not recorded which). The material sequenced was peripheral blood or thyroid tissue (not recorded which). The rearrangement uses TRBV2 and TRBJ1-3; 7 nucleotides align to TRBD1. CDR3 region: CASVRTGSGNTIYF. The CDR3 region has the DNA TGTGCCAGTGTCCGGACAGGCTCTGGAAACACCATATATTTT.